Below, 30 T cell receptor beta chains from the same sample are listed, as sequenced in a study of blood T cell repertoires in COVID-19 (dated by TCRdb to about 2020). Libraries were prepared through the immunoSEQ multiplex PCR assay. TCRdb carries this immuneACCESS record with in-frame sequences only. Its versions omit some clonotypes, under half of them owing to an unresolved V gene in the studies checked, with the rest unexplained. The sample table lists about 170,000 clones, 85% of them with a count of one. The ten largest clonotypes hold about 8.8% of the sample. The sequencing sample was made of peripheral blood. The receptors stem from a woman of 80 years or more with COVID-19, enrolled during active disease.

The chain uses TRBV7-8 and TRBJ2-2; 12 bases map to TRBD2. Germline V gives CDR1 SGHVS, CDR2 FQNEAQ. V was pared by 7 bases and J by 0 bases, with 0 bases of the junction left unmatched. The CDR3 has 15 amino acids. Here the CDR3 reads CASTSGGANTGELFF. CDR3 nucleotides: TGTGCCAGCACTAGCGGGGGGGCGAACACCGGGGAGCTGTTTTTT.

V and J are TRBV10-3 and TRBJ2-5; perhaps TRBD1 as D (6 bases). Germline V gene sequence: CDR1 ENHRY, CDR2 SYGVKD. The CDR3 runs to 12 residues. With 0 bases removed from V and 10 bases from J, the gap between germline ends came to 9 bases. The CDR3 DNA sequence: TGTGCCATCAGTGAGTCGAGGGGGAACCAGTACTTC. It encodes CAISESRGNQYF.

CDR3 sequence reads: CASSPPRGWRTGELFF. The CDR3 coding sequence is TGTGCCAGCAGCCCTCCCCGGGGGTGGCGAACCGGGGAGCTGTTTTTT. The rearrangement links TRBV11-2 to TRBJ2-2; TRBD2 might be the D (6 bases). CDR1 and CDR2 from the germline V gene are SGHAT and FQNNGV. The CDR3 runs 16 residues. V was pared by 5 bases and J by 5 bases, with 18 bases between.

This chain links TRBV5-1 with TRBJ2-5, with 7 positions matching TRBD2. CDR1 is SGHRS, CDR2 YFSETQ, per germline. The CDR3 consists of 16 residues. Unmatched junction bases numbered 8, after V lost 2 bases and J lost 1 base. In DNA, the CDR3 is TGCGCCAGCAGCTTCGGCTCGTCTAGCGGCCAAGAGACCCAGTACTTC. It codes for CASSFGSSSGQETQYF.

J is TRBJ1-1 and V is TRBV10-3; D unclear. This CDR3 contains 15 residues. Trimming removed 0 bases from V and 5 bases from J, with 13 bases in between. The germline V gene encodes CDR1 ENHRY and CDR2 SYGVKD. The CDR3 here is CAISESEGRKTEAFF. DNA for the CDR3: TGTGCCATCAGTGAGTCAGAGGGCAGAAAAACTGAAGCTTTCTTT.

V and J are TRBV27 and TRBJ2-7, with 9 bases that match TRBD1. Germline trimming cut 3 bases from V and 2 bases from J; bases unmatched to any gene: 8. CDR1 MNHEY and CDR2 SMNVEV come from the germline V gene (reference sequence). This CDR3 contains 16 residues. CDR3 amino acids: CASSFRPGTGPYEQYF. CDR3 DNA sequence: TGTGCCAGCAGTTTTCGTCCCGGGACAGGGCCCTACGAGCAGTACTTC.

The chain employs TRBV7-8 and TRBJ1-5; 8 bases fit TRBD1. V was clipped by 5 bases and J by 2 bases; unmatched bases: 2. The CDR3 runs 14 residues. The germline gives CDR1 SGHVS, CDR2 FQNEAQ. CDR3 protein: CASSQDRGNQPQHF. In DNA, the CDR3 is TGTGCCAGCAGCCAGGACAGGGGCAATCAGCCCCAGCATTTT.

V usage is TRBV5-1 and J usage is TRBJ1-5; D call uncertain. The V end lost 4 bases, the J end lost 5 bases, and 10 bases lay between the germline ends. The length of the CDR3 is 13 residues. From germline, CDR1 is SGHRS and CDR2 YFSETQ. The CDR3 protein is CASSQELDQPQHF. In DNA, the CDR3 is TGCGCCAGCAGCCAGGAATTAGATCAGCCCCAGCATTTT. Full variable domain (outside the CDR3, taken from reference TRBV5-1 and TRBJ1-5): KAGVTQTPRYLIKTRGQQVTLSCSPISGHRSVSWYQQTPGQGLQFLFEYFSETQRNKGNFPGRFSGRQFSNSRSEMNVSTLELGDSALYLCASSQELDQPQHFGDGTRLSIL.

The CDR3 DNA sequence: TGCAGCGTTGACTGGGGGGACACTGAAGCTTTCTTT. Protein sequence: CSVDWGDTEAFF. J is TRBJ1-1 and V is TRBV29-1, with D perhaps TRBD1 (5 bases). V shed 3 bases and J shed 3 bases, with 8 bases lying between them. The CDR3 has 12 amino acids. Per the germline V gene, CDR1 is SQVTM and CDR2 is ANQGSEA.

V and J are TRBV12-3 or TRBV12-4 and TRBJ2-7; 10 bases match TRBD2. The CDR3 length is 13 residues. The V segment lost 7 bases and the J segment 3 bases; nucleotides outside the gene matches: 3. The CDR3 spells CASKLAGSYEQYF. Written as DNA, the CDR3 is TGTGCCAGCAAACTAGCGGGAAGCTACGAGCAGTACTTC.

CDR3 coding DNA: TGTGCCAGTGGCCGCCAGCCCCAGCATTTT. Protein sequence: CASGRQPQHF. The chain employs TRBV19 and TRBJ1-5; D gene uncertain. The CDR3 is 10 amino acids. Germline V gives CDR1 LNHDA, CDR2 SQIVND (reference sequence). Trimming removed 8 bases from V and 7 bases from J, with 6 bases in between.

The chain recombines TRBV6-1 with TRBJ2-7; maybe TRBD1 (5 bases). V was pared by 6 bases and J by 2 bases, with 17 bases between. The CDR3 contains 15 residues. The germline CDR1 and CDR2 sequences are MNHNS and SASEGT. The CDR3 protein is CASSDDWGPTYEQYF. In DNA form, the CDR3 reads TGTGCCAGCAGCGACGATTGGGGCCCCACCTACGAGCAGTACTTC.

The chain employs TRBV11-2 and TRBJ1-5; D is unresolved. Germline V gene lookup returns CDR1 SGHAT and CDR2 FQNNGV. V lost 5 bases, J lost 1 base, and 6 bases lay in between. The CDR3 extends over 13 amino acids. CDR3: CASSQNSNQPQHF. The CDR3 DNA is TGTGCCAGCAGCCAGAACAGCAATCAGCCCCAGCATTTT. Full variable domain (remainder filled in from reference TRBV11-2 and TRBJ1-5): EAGVAQSPRYKIIEKRQSVAFWCNPISGHATLYWYQQILGQGPKLLIQFQNNGVVDDSQLPKDRFSAERLKGVDSTLKIQPAKLEDSAVYLCASSQNSNQPQHFGDGTRLSIL.

The chain carries TRBV20-1 and TRBJ1-1; D not certain. Trimming pared 2 bases from V and 7 bases from J, leaving 8 bases between. This CDR3 is 11 amino acids long. The germline gives CDR1 DFQATT, CDR2 SNEGSKA (reference sequence). In DNA, the CDR3 is TGCAGTGCTAGAATGGCGGGTGAAGCTTTCTTT. Protein product: CSARMAGEAFF.

Written as DNA, the CDR3 is TGTGCCAGCAGCAAAGATGGGGGAGCGGGTGGCTACACCTTC. Translation gives CASSKDGGAGGYTF. The chain joins TRBV9 to TRBJ1-2; possible D gene TRBD1, 5 bases. Trimming took 4 bases from V and 7 from J, leaving 17 bases between them. The CDR3 has 14 amino acids. CDR1 and CDR2 from the germline V gene are SGDLS and YYNGEE.

V gene TRBV19 combines with J gene TRBJ1-1; D is ambiguous. Germline V gene sequence: CDR1 LNHDA, CDR2 SQIVND (reference sequence). This CDR3 contains 13 residues. The ends were cut back, 4 bases at V and 7 bases at J, with 13 bases in the middle. CDR3 loop: CASSTPGGIEAFF. The CDR3 DNA reads TGTGCCAGTAGTACCCCCGGAGGGATTGAAGCTTTCTTT.

V and J are TRBV5-4 and TRBJ2-7; 8 bases are a match to TRBD2. Germline trimming cut 10 bases from V and 0 bases from J; bases unmatched to any gene: 6. CDR3 length equals 13 residues. From germline, CDR1 is SGHNT and CDR2 YYREEE (reference sequence). CDR3 DNA sequence: TGTGCCGGGCGAAGCGGGAGCTCCTACGAGCAGTACTTC. It encodes CAGRSGSSYEQYF.

This clone was picked up many times. V gene TRBV7-9 combines with J gene TRBJ1-2, with D perhaps TRBD1 (5 bases). V lost 3 bases, J lost 7 bases, and 9 bases lay in between. Germline values: CDR1 SEHNR, CDR2 FQNEAQ (reference sequence). The CDR3 loop spans 12 amino acids. The CDR3 DNA follows: TGTGCCAGCAGCTTCGACAGTCCTGGCTACACCTTC. Its translation is CASSFDSPGYTF.

The chain is built from TRBV5-4 and TRBJ2-1; no definite D call. V lost 3 bases and J 4 bases, leaving 14 bases between the germline ends. The germline V gene has CDR1 SGHNT and CDR2 YYREEE (reference sequence). This CDR3 contains 15 residues. The CDR3 DNA sequence: TGTGCCAGCAGCTCCCCCGGCGGAGCTTACAATGAGCAGTTCTTC. Its protein product is CASSSPGGAYNEQFF. The entire variable domain, with the rest obtained from reference TRBV5-4 and TRBJ2-1, is as follows: ETGVTQSPTHLIKTRGQQVTLRCSSQSGHNTVSWYQQALGQGPQFIFQYYREEENGRGNFPPRFSGLQFPNYSSELNVNALELDDSALYLCASSSPGGAYNEQFFGPGTRLTVL.

This clone has just one count. V gene TRBV5-4 combines with J gene TRBJ2-4; the D gene is possibly TRBD1 (5 bases). The V and J ends lost 1 base and 7 bases respectively, with 15 bases between them. CDR3 length equals 15 residues. The germline V gene has CDR1 SGHNT and CDR2 YYREEE (reference sequence). The CDR3 here is CASSLSGPSGNIQYF. The CDR3, as DNA: TGTGCCAGCAGCTTGTCAGGGCCTAGTGGGAACATTCAGTACTTC. The full variable domain, completed using reference TRBV5-4 and TRBJ2-4, is ETGVTQSPTHLIKTRGQQVTLRCSSQSGHNTVSWYQQALGQGPQFIFQYYREEENGRGNFPPRFSGLQFPNYSSELNVNALELDDSALYLCASSLSGPSGNIQYFGAGTRLSVL.

The table lists this clone with a count of one. The gene calls are TRBV9 and TRBJ2-1; D is perhaps TRBD1 (6 bases). This CDR3 spans 14 amino acids. V was cut by 0 bases and J by 9 bases, with 13 bases left in between. Germline CDR1 reads SGDLS; CDR2 reads YYNGEE. The CDR3 DNA follows: TGTGCCAGCAGCGTAGCAGGGGCGCCCGCTGAGCAGTTCTTC. Encoded protein: CASSVAGAPAEQFF.

The V call is TRBV4-1, the J call TRBJ2-7; 7 bases are shared with TRBD2. Germline V gene lookup returns CDR1 MGHRA and CDR2 YSYEKL. Trimming took 3 bases from V and 1 from J; bases not matched to a gene: 12. The CDR3 covers 17 residues. The CDR3 sequence is CASSQIGDRGGSYEQYF. The CDR3 bases are TGCGCCAGCAGCCAGATAGGTGATCGGGGAGGGTCCTACGAGCAGTACTTC.

A note on this clone: This sample includes further DNA sequences coding for the same CDR3. The J gene is TRBJ1-1, the V gene TRBV18, with D unclear. The CDR3 has 13 residues. CDR1 KGHSH and CDR2 LQKENI come from the germline V gene. Trimming took 2 bases from V and 1 from J, leaving 5 bases between them. CDR3 DNA sequence: TGTGCCAGCTCACCAGCGGGGAACACTGAAGCTTTCTTT. This gives the protein CASSPAGNTEAFF.

The CDR3 nucleotides read TGTGCCAGCAGCGTAAGTATCGGGAGCTCCTACGAGCAGTACTTC. As protein: CASSVSIGSSYEQYF. The J gene is TRBJ2-7, the V gene TRBV9; a weak D match, TRBD2 (6 bases). The length of the CDR3 is 15 residues. Trimming stripped 1 base from V and 0 bases from J, with 11 bases between. Germline lookup yields CDR1 SGDLS and CDR2 YYNGEE.

CDR3 nucleotides: TGTGCCACCAGCACCCCCGGAGCCAATGAGCAGTTCTTC. It yields the protein CATSTPGANEQFF. The V call is TRBV24-1, the J call TRBJ2-1; D unclear. This CDR3 has 13 amino acids. Germline CDR1 reads KGHDR; CDR2 reads SFDVKD. With 7 bases removed from V and 6 bases from J, the gap between germline ends came to 12 bases.

The J gene is TRBJ1-2, the V gene TRBV5-1; no clear D gene. V was cut by 0 bases and J by 4 bases, with 10 bases left in between. CDR1 and CDR2 from the germline V gene are SGHRS and YFSETQ. This CDR3 contains 14 residues. CDR3 protein: CASSLDTASYGYTF. CDR3 DNA: TGCGCCAGCAGCTTGGATACGGCTAGCTATGGCTACACCTTC.

The chain joins TRBV19 to TRBJ2-3; TRBD2 aligns across 8 bases. The junction had 9 bases not matched to a gene; V was cut back by 7 bases and J by 6 bases. Per the germline V gene, CDR1 is LNHDA and CDR2 is SQIVND (reference sequence). CDR3 length: 14 residues. The CDR3 reads CASTGRGAGDTQYF. The CDR3 coding sequence is TGTGCCAGTACTGGGCGGGGGGCCGGGGATACGCAGTATTTT.

The chain links TRBV13 to TRBJ1-6, with D maybe TRBD1 (6 bases). The CDR3 totals 17 residues. V lost 3 bases and J 8 bases, leaving 20 bases between the germline ends. From germline, CDR1 is PRHDT and CDR2 FYEKMQ (reference sequence). Here the CDR3 DNA reads TGTGCCAGCAGCTTGGTTCATGGGGGGCGGGGGTATTCACCCCTCCACTTT. Its protein is CASSLVHGGRGYSPLHF.

The CDR3 here is CASGRDEQFF. The CDR3 DNA follows: TGTGCCAGCGGGAGGGATGAGCAGTTCTTC. This sequence joins TRBV28 and TRBJ2-1, with 7 bases matching TRBD2. Trimming removed 8 bases from V and 8 bases from J; junction bases left unmatched: 0. Germline V CDR1 and CDR2: MDHEN, SYDVKM. The CDR3 is made up of 10 amino acids.

The V and J genes are TRBV24-1 and TRBJ2-2, with TRBD1 matching 7 bases. Trimming at V came to 4 bases and at J to 8 bases, leaving 9 bases not matched to a gene. Germline CDR1 reads KGHDR; CDR2 reads SFDVKD. The CDR3 runs to 15 residues. The CDR3 nucleotides read TGTGCCACCAGTGACCAGACAGGGCTCTGGGGGGAGCTGTTTTTT. Translated, it gives CATSDQTGLWGELFF.